This entry features one T cell receptor beta chain sequence. The antigen remains undetermined. The germline V gene has CDR1 DFQATT and CDR2 SNEGSKA (reference sequence). This CDR3 is 19 amino acids long. V was trimmed by 1 base and J by 6 bases, leaving 25 bases between them. Treatment reported: approximately 10-day PBMC culture with coronavirus spike peptide pools or control peptides (ViraFEST assay). The unexposed donor gave CD4+ T cells before the COVID-19 pandemic (2011-2018). Oncomine TCR Beta short-read sequencing was applied to DNA from cultured CD4+ T cells. MiXCR, applied by TCRdb to the PCR reads, yields one record per CDR3 protein. This sample has 7,000 to 8,500 distinct CDR3 sequences, with 50% to 65% found just once. The data are from a study of vaccination and CD4 T cells after COVID-19. The wider study: Every participant had a vaccine, which was either BNT162b2 or mRNA-1273, given in two doses. For post-vaccine samples, collection took place a median approximately 72 days after dose two, ranging from 14 to 241.

This receptor was identified in a human donor in good health. Sequenced input: CD4+ T cells from blood, cultured in vitro. The genes are TRBV20-1 and TRBJ1-6; tentative D call: TRBD1 (6 bases). The DNA of the CDR3 is TGCAGTGCTAGAGTCCTTTTGTCGTGGGGGGCAGAGGGTAATTCACCCCTCCACTTT. It is translated as CSARVLLSWGAEGNSPLHF.